This T cell receptor beta chain was sequenced for a study of patients and donors after allogeneic stem cell transplantation. This clonotype was found a few times. In TCRdb, the RT-PCR reads were re-called with MiXCR into one record per CDR3 protein. The data hold some 960,000 distinct CDR3 sequences, with roughly 17% observed a single time. The CDR3 contains 14 residues. Germline assignment: CDR1 MGHRA and CDR2 YSYEKL. Trimming removed 0 bases at V and 7 bases at J, with 13 bases between. What was sequenced was blood, either unsorted or a sorted T cell fraction (not recorded which). The rearrangement links TRBV4-1 to TRBJ2-7, with D possibly called TRBD1 or TRBD2 (6 bases each). This clonotype was sampled from a human donor who was either an allogeneic HSCT recipient or a stem cell or donor lymphocyte infusion donor (not recorded which). It is not recorded whose cells these are; they may come from a transplant donor. Here the CDR3 DNA reads TGCGCCAGCAGCCAAGAGGATAGGGGGGATGAGCAGTACTTC. This translates into CASSQEDRGDEQYF.